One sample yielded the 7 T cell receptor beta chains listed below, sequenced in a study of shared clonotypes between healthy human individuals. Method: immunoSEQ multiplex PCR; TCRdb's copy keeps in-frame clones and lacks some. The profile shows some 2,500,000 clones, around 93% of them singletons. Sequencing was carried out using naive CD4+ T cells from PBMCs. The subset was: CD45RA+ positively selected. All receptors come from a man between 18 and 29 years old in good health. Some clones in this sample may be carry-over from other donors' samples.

The CDR3 spells CASTEPGVGMNTEAFF. The CDR3 nucleotides are TGTGCCAGCACCGAGCCCGGAGTTGGGATGAACACTGAAGCTTTCTTT. J is TRBJ1-1 and V is TRBV28, with unresolved D. V was clipped by 7 bases and J by 0 bases, with 18 bases between them. This CDR3 is 16 amino acids long. Germline CDR1 and CDR2: MDHEN and SYDVKM.

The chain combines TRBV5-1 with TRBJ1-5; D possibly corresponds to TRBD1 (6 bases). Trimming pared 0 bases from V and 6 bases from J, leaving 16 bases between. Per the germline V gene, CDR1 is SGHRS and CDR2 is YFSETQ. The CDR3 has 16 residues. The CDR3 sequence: CASSLGEGGLFQPQHF. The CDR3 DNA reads TGCGCCAGCAGCTTGGGTGAGGGGGGTTTGTTTCAGCCCCAGCATTTT.

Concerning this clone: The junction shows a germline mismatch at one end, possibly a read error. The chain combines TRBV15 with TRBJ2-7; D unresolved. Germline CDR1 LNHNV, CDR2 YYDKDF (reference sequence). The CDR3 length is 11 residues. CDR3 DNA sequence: TGTGCCACCAGCACACACGTGGAGCGGTACTTC. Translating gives CATSTHVERYF. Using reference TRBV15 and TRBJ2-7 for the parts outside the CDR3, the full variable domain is DAMVIQNPRYQVTQFGKPVTLSCSQTLNHNVMYWYQQKSSQAPKLLFHYYDKDFNNEADTPDNFQSRRPNTSFCFLDIRSPGLGDTAMYLCATSTHVERYFGPGTRLTVT.

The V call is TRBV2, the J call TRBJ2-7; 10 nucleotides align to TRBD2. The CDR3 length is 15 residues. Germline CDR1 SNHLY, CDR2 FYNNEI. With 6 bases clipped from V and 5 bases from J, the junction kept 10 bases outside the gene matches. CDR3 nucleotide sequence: TGTGCCAGCAGGATTCGGACTAGCGGACTAAACGAGCAGTACTTC. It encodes CASRIRTSGLNEQYF. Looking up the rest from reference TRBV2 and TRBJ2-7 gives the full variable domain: EPEVTQTPSHQVTQMGQEVILRCVPISNHLYFYWYRQILGQKVEFLVSFYNNEISEKSEIFDDQFSVERPDGSNFTLKIRSTKLEDSAMYFCASRIRTSGLNEQYFGPGTRLTVT.

The CDR3 region is CASSYPGGANTGELFF. CDR3 sequence (DNA): TGTGCCAGCAGTTACCCCGGGGGAGCGAACACCGGGGAGCTGTTTTTT. V usage is TRBV27 and J usage is TRBJ2-2, with D perhaps TRBD2 (6 bases). CDR1 is MNHEY, CDR2 SMNVEV, per germline (reference sequence). This CDR3 comprises 16 residues. Trimming cost V 4 bases and J 0 bases, with 12 bases left between them.

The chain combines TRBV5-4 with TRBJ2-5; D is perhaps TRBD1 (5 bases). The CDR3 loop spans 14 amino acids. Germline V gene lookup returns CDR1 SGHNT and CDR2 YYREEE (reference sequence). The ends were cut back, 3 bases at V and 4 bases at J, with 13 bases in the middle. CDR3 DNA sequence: TGTGCCAGCAGCTCACAGGTTGGGGTAGAGACCCAGTACTTC. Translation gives CASSSQVGVETQYF. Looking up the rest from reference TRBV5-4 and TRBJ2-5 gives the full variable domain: ETGVTQSPTHLIKTRGQQVTLRCSSQSGHNTVSWYQQALGQGPQFIFQYYREEENGRGNFPPRFSGLQFPNYSSELNVNALELDDSALYLCASSSQVGVETQYFGPGTRLLVL.

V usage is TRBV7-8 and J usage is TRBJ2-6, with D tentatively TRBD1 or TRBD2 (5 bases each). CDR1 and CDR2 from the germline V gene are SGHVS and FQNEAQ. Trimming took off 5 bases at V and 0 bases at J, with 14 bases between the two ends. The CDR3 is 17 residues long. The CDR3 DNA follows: TGTGCCAGCAGCGCCCGGGACCTTAGCTCTGGGGCCAACGTCCTGACTTTC. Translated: CASSARDLSSGANVLTF.